The sequence of this T cell receptor (beta chain) was determined in a study of PD-1 blockade in classical Hodgkin lymphoma. V dropped 2 bases and J dropped 5 bases, with 13 bases sitting between them. CDR3 length equals 15 residues. Per the germline V gene, CDR1 is MNHEY and CDR2 is SMNVEV (reference sequence). There was relapse after autologous stem cell transplantation in every patient, and there was variation in brentuximab vedotin exposure. Clones were sequenced by immunoSEQ multiplex PCR, and TCRdb holds only the in-frame ones, with some missing. The sample has about 93,000 clones; around 90% are singletons.

This sequence was found in a human donor with classical Hodgkin lymphoma. The specimen was peripheral blood mononuclear cells (PBMCs), collected before the second cycle of nivolumab. This rearrangement joins TRBV27 to TRBJ2-1; D call uncertain. The CDR3 reads CASSLGVVQDNEQFF. The CDR3 DNA follows: TGTGCCAGCAGTTTAGGCGTAGTGCAGGACAATGAGCAGTTCTTC.